Listed here are 27 T cell receptor beta chains from one sample, sequenced in a study of T cells in Graves' hyperthyroidism and ophthalmopathy (dated 2019 in TCRdb). Library method: multiplex PCR. Data came from an Illumina HiSeq 2000. The TCR beta CDR3 regions were amplified from the RNA transcripts. The first round of RT-PCR for the TCR CDR3 was performed with the HTBI primer set and the Qiagen OneStep RT-PCR kit. TCRdb redid the processing of the public reads, applying fastp at Q25 and MiXCR, and retained in-frame beta chains. For every CDR3 protein sequence, its rows merge into one entry that carries the most common genes and DNA. Within this sample are approximately 370,000 distinct CDR3 sequences, with approximately 18% of them counted one time only. In total, the top ten clones hold almost 35% of the sample. The sequencing input was blood. These receptors originate from a woman under 40 with Graves' hyperthyroidism that later progressed to Graves' ophthalmopathy.

This clonotype showed up many times. At one of its ends the junction is not consistent with the germline gene, which may arise from a read error. V usage is TRBV2 and J usage is TRBJ2-1, with 10 bases matching TRBD2. CDR3 size: 13 residues. Germline V gene sequence: CDR1 SNHLY, CDR2 FYNNEI. CDR3 bases: TGTGCCGGCAGGACTAGCGGATACAATGAGCAGTTCTTC. This sequence encodes CAGRTSGYNEQFF.

This clonotype has more than one count but fewer than ten. V usage is TRBV11-3 and J usage is TRBJ1-1; D is undetermined. Germline CDR1 and CDR2: SGHNT and YENEEA. Trimming pared 0 bases from V and 4 bases from J, leaving 6 bases between. The CDR3 length is 13 residues. The CDR3 sequence: CASSLDFSTEAFF. The CDR3 DNA reads as TGTGCCAGCAGCTTAGACTTTTCCACTGAAGCTTTCTTT.

This clonotype occurred a few times. The chain carries TRBV7-2 and TRBJ2-5, with D possibly matching TRBD1 (6 bases). Trimming removed 7 bases from V and 3 bases from J, with 21 bases in between. CDR1 and CDR2 from the germline V gene are SGHTA and FQGNSA. The CDR3 covers 16 residues. The chain's CDR3 is CASNLRGWGRKETQYF. In DNA form, the CDR3 reads TGTGCCAGCAACCTAAGGGGGTGGGGCAGGAAAGAGACCCAGTACTTC.

Details on this clonotype: This may be a read error, as it is one base from a much larger clone. This chain uses TRBV6-1 with TRBJ2-7; 7 bases match TRBD1. CDR1 is MNHNS, CDR2 SASEGT, per germline. The CDR3 spans 14 residues. CDR3 in DNA: TGTGGCAGCAGGCCCAGACAGGGTTCCTACGAGCAGTACTTC. Its protein is CGSRPRQGSYEQYF.

This clonotype was observed at least ten times. The chain joins TRBV18 to TRBJ2-1; TRBD1 matches at 9 bases. J lost 9 bases, V lost 3 bases, and 9 bases had no gene match. The CDR3 has 15 residues. CDR1 KGHSH and CDR2 LQKENI come from the germline V gene. CDR3 protein: CASSPSGTGSSEQFF. The CDR3 DNA sequence: TGTGCCAGCTCACCCTCCGGGACAGGGTCCAGTGAGCAGTTCTTC.

The sample holds many counts of this clonotype. The V and J genes are TRBV12-3 or TRBV12-4 and TRBJ2-3; 9 bases agree with TRBD1. The CDR3 is 15 amino acids. V shed 5 bases, J shed 6 bases, and the junction held 9 bases outside the gene matches. This CDR3 reads CASSDRDRDADTQYF. The CDR3 DNA reads TGTGCCAGCAGTGACCGGGACAGGGATGCCGATACGCAGTATTTT.

This chain links TRBV6-5 with TRBJ2-7; possible D gene TRBD2, 5 bases. The CDR3 extends over 14 amino acids. V lost 5 bases, J lost 2 bases, and 13 bases lay in between. Per germline, CDR1 MNHEY and CDR2 SVGAGI. The CDR3 spells CASSHGKGTYEQYF. The CDR3 nucleotides read TGTGCCAGCAGTCACGGGAAAGGGACCTACGAGCAGTACTTC.

This clonotype was counted between two and nine times. The gene calls are TRBV27 and TRBJ1-2; D not resolved. The CDR3 covers 13 residues. V was shortened by 6 bases and J by 7 bases, with 15 bases between the two germline ends. Germline loops: CDR1 MNHEY, CDR2 SMNVEV (reference sequence). The CDR3 sequence: CASSPGGSSGYTF. The CDR3, as DNA: TGTGCCAGCAGCCCTGGAGGGAGTAGTGGCTACACCTTC.

This clonotype has ten or more counts. This chain joins TRBV27 and TRBJ1-1; D is perhaps TRBD1 (5 bases). The CDR3 loop spans 15 amino acids. Trimming removed 0 bases at V and 5 bases at J, with 13 bases between. CDR1 and CDR2 (germline): MNHEY, SMNVEV (reference sequence). The CDR3 DNA sequence: TGTGCCAGCAGTTTATCGACCGGGGCGGGGACTGAAGCTTTCTTT. This gives the protein CASSLSTGAGTEAFF.

The chain is built from TRBV12-3 or TRBV12-4 and TRBJ2-5; tentative D call: TRBD2 (7 bases). The V gene lost 3 bases and the J gene lost 5 bases, with 19 bases spanning the gap. The CDR3 loop spans 16 amino acids. The CDR3 DNA sequence: TGTGCCAGCAGTTTTCACCGGGGGGCGGCTCGGGAGACCCAGTACTTC. Its translation: CASSFHRGAARETQYF.

This chain connects TRBV19 to TRBJ1-5; D not certain. The germline V and J ends were trimmed by 4 bases and 2 bases, with 12 bases remaining between them. Looked up from germline, CDR1 is LNHDA and CDR2 is SQIVND (reference sequence). The CDR3 covers 15 residues. In DNA form, the CDR3 reads TGTGCCAGTAGTAATGGGATCGAGGGCAATCAGCCCCAGCATTTT. This sequence encodes CASSNGIEGNQPQHF.

This clonotype was seen repeatedly, ten times or more. The CDR3 is CASSYVGNSNQPQHF. DNA of the CDR3: TGTGCCAGCAGTTATGTGGGGAATAGCAATCAGCCCCAGCATTTT. This chain uses TRBV12-3 or TRBV12-4 with TRBJ1-5, with D hard to call. The germline V and J ends were trimmed by 4 bases and 0 bases, with 10 bases remaining between them. The CDR3 spans 15 residues.

This clonotype was recorded at least ten times. The V call is TRBV28, the J call TRBJ1-1, with no clear D. Trimming stripped 4 bases from V and 1 base from J, with 10 bases between. The CDR3 covers 14 residues. Germline-derived CDR1 and CDR2 are MDHEN and SYDVKM. The DNA for the CDR3 is TGTGCCAGCAGTTCCACGGGCCAGAACACTGAAGCTTTCTTT. The encoded protein is CASSSTGQNTEAFF.

This clonotype has at least ten counts. The J gene is TRBJ1-1, the V gene TRBV19, with 9 bases fitting TRBD1. CDR3 length: 16 residues. Germline lookup yields CDR1 LNHDA and CDR2 SQIVND (reference sequence). After removal of 7 bases from V and 0 bases from J, the junction contained 9 bases not matched to a gene. CDR3 nucleotide sequence: TGTGCCAGTACGCAGACAGGGGGGTACATGAACACTGAAGCTTTCTTT. Translating it yields CASTQTGGYMNTEAFF.

The chain couples TRBV3-1 to TRBJ2-5; 10 nucleotides match TRBD2. In germline, CDR1 is LGHDT, CDR2 YNNKEL (reference sequence). V was clipped by 4 bases and J by 3 bases; unmatched bases: 8. The CDR3 is 16 amino acids. The CDR3 region has the DNA TGTGCCAGCAGCCCCACTAGCGGGGAGGGTGAAGAGACCCAGTACTTC. This codes for CASSPTSGEGEETQYF.

This clonotype appeared many times. This chain joins TRBV4-2 and TRBJ2-3; 11 bases map to TRBD2. Looked up from germline, CDR1 is LGHNA and CDR2 is YNFKEQ. Losses at the gene ends were 0 bases for V and 1 base for J; bases not matched to a gene: 0. The CDR3 runs to 16 residues. The CDR3 DNA reads TGTGCCAGCAGCCAAGAGACTAGCGGGGGCACAGATACGCAGTATTTT. It is translated as CASSQETSGGTDTQYF.

This clonotype was picked up many times. This chain joins TRBV5-1 and TRBJ2-7, with 9 bases identical to TRBD2. The CDR3 loop spans 14 amino acids. Germline loops: CDR1 SGHRS, CDR2 YFSETQ. The V segment lost 4 bases and the J segment 3 bases; nucleotides outside the gene matches: 5. The CDR3 protein is CASSQGTSFYEQYF. In DNA, the CDR3 is TGCGCCAGCAGCCAAGGGACTAGCTTCTACGAGCAGTACTTC. The entire variable domain, with the rest obtained from reference TRBV5-1 and TRBJ2-7, is as follows: KAGVTQTPRYLIKTRGQQVTLSCSPISGHRSVSWYQQTPGQGLQFLFEYFSETQRNKGNFPGRFSGRQFSNSRSEMNVSTLELGDSALYLCASSQGTSFYEQYFGPGTRLTVT.

The chain has TRBV12-3 or TRBV12-4 and TRBJ1-2, with D possibly being TRBD1 (6 bases). The CDR3 is 13 amino acids. Trimming took off 5 bases at V and 6 bases at J, with 13 bases between the two ends. CDR3 in amino acids: CASSPPGVDGYTF. The CDR3 region has the DNA TGTGCCAGCAGTCCGCCAGGGGTGGATGGCTACACCTTC.

This clonotype was recorded a few times. The chain links TRBV7-2 to TRBJ2-3, with a weak D call TRBD2 (6 bases). The length of the CDR3 is 17 residues. Per the germline V gene, CDR1 is SGHTA and CDR2 is FQGNSA. Trimming left V 2 bases short and J 2 bases short, with 17 bases between. The chain's CDR3 is CASSLTGLADLTDTQYF. The CDR3 DNA reads as TGTGCCAGCAGCTTAACGGGTTTAGCGGATCTCACAGATACGCAGTATTTT.

This clonotype was recorded at least ten times. For the CDR3, the DNA is TGTGCCAGCAGCCGAGCGGGGGGCCCTCGAGAGACCCAGTACTTC. It specifies CASSRAGGPRETQYF. The chain carries TRBV28 and TRBJ2-5; 9 bases line up with TRBD2. CDR1 is MDHEN, CDR2 SYDVKM, per germline. This CDR3 has 15 residues. V shed 6 bases and J 4 bases; nucleotides not matched to a gene: 9.

At least ten counts were recorded for this clonotype. The chain uses TRBV6-2 or TRBV6-3 and TRBJ1-2, with TRBD1 identical over 7 bases. V gave up 5 bases and J gave up 2 bases; unmatched junction bases: 11. This CDR3 has 16 amino acids. The germline gives CDR1 MNHEY, CDR2 SVGEGT. In nucleotides, the CDR3 is TGTGCCAGCAGTCCCTTCCCCGGAGGGGGCAACTATGGCTACACCTTC. Translation gives CASSPFPGGGNYGYTF.

This clonotype was observed at least ten times. The CDR3 reads CASSLRTGYGTGELFF. As DNA, the CDR3 is TGTGCCAGCAGCTTAAGGACAGGGTACGGCACCGGGGAGCTGTTTTTT. J is TRBJ2-2 and V is TRBV11-2; 8 nucleotides match TRBD1. The trim removed 2 bases at V and 4 bases at J, leaving 6 bases unmatched. Germline CDR1 and CDR2: SGHAT and FQNNGV. The CDR3 has 16 residues.

This clonotype showed up just once. Germline and junction disagree at one end, which may indicate a read error. V and J are TRBV29-1 and TRBJ2-2; D gene uncertain. The CDR3 has 10 amino acids. Germline loops: CDR1 SQVTM, CDR2 ANQGSEA. CDR3 protein: CSPNTGELFF. CDR3 DNA: TGCAGCCCGAATACCGGGGAGCTGTTTTTT.

This clonotype occurred many times. J is TRBJ2-2 and V is TRBV6-1; no clear D. From germline, CDR1 is MNHNS and CDR2 SASEGT. The CDR3 contains 14 residues. V shed 8 bases and J shed 7 bases, with 17 bases lying between them. The CDR3 coding sequence is TGTGCCAGCCGTCAAATATCGGTAGGCGGGGAGCTGTTTTTT. Translation: CASRQISVGGELFF.

The rearrangement links TRBV4-1 to TRBJ2-7, with TRBD2 matching over 12 bases. CDR3 size: 17 residues. J gave up 1 base and V 3 bases, and 7 bases lay outside the gene matches. CDR1 is MGHRA, CDR2 YSYEKL, per germline. CDR3 sequence (DNA): TGCGCCAGCAGCCACGTAACTAGCGGGGGGAATTCCTACGAGCAGTACTTC. Protein sequence: CASSHVTSGGNSYEQYF.

The chain is built from TRBV10-3 and TRBJ2-3; D is uncertain. Germline CDR1 and CDR2: ENHRY and SYGVKD. V lost 5 bases and J 2 bases, leaving 14 bases between the germline ends. The CDR3 has 15 residues. CDR3 nucleotides: TGTGCCATCAGTCCGGGCGAACGATCCACAGATACGCAGTATTTT. This codes for CAISPGERSTDTQYF.

This sequence joins TRBV6-2 or TRBV6-3 and TRBJ1-2; D call uncertain. V lost 0 bases, J lost 4 bases, and 9 bases lay in between. Germline V gives CDR1 MNHEY, CDR2 SVGEGT. CDR3 length: 14 residues. The CDR3 protein is CASSYSYGRYGYTF. CDR3 DNA: TGTGCCAGCAGTTACTCGTATGGACGCTATGGCTACACCTTC.